This T cell receptor (beta chain) was obtained from a study of blood T cell repertoires in COVID-19 (dated by TCRdb to 2020 to 2021). Study-wide context: Samples from collaborators originated in the United States, Italy and Spain and spanned both the acute and convalescent phases of COVID-19. The prospective study material was composed of cDNA or gDNA derived from T cells, B-cell-depleted T cells, or PBMCs. The dataset comprised deeply sampled blood TCRbeta repertoires from subjects exposed to, actively infected with, or recovered from COVID-19. The repertoires were released in a freely available public database meant as a resource for research on the immune response to SARS-CoV-2. The samples were drawn from two sources: the first 160 participants of the ongoing ImmuneRACE study, and about 1,300 subjects contributed by 6 global collaborators. Sample metadata almost always included a de-identified subject ID, COVID-19 status, age in years and sex. Where available, HLA class I and class II types were obtained from metadata supplied by the sample provider rather than from assay-based typing.

Including the terminal cysteine and phenylalanine, the CDR3 comprises 16 residues. The retained sequence is limited to the CDR3, 48 bases, with the frame set at the first base. From the germline V gene, CDR1 is LGHNA and CDR2 is YSLEER. The V end gives up 0 bases and the J end 7 bases, leaving 9 bases in the junction not matched to a gene. Whole blood was collected in K2EDTA tubes by collaborating institutions according to the institutions' own protocols. For TCRbeta analysis, collaborators shipped samples as frozen whole blood, isolated PBMCs, or DNA extracted from either of those sample types. TCRbeta CDR3 regions were amplified from genomic DNA by means of the immunoSEQ Assay, a bias-controlled multiplex PCR. On the study's bioinformatics: Nucleated cell counts per sample were estimated from amplification of reference gene primers within the assay. Sequence reads were collapsed and filtered to measure the absolute abundance of every unique TCRbeta CDR3 rearrangement. For each sample, productive Simpson clonality was calculated as the square root of Simpson's diversity index over productive rearrangements. The source is immuneACCESS, and TCRdb retained only in-frame sequences with V and J called. Part of the clones is not carried over; for the studies checked, unresolved V genes explain less than half of this, and the remainder is unexplained. That table furnishes V, J and clone size, whereas the DNA furnished D and trimming. The sample table lists 230,000 or so clones, around 80% of them with a count of one. In total, the top ten clones hold 8.5% to 10% of the sample.

What the authors observed across the whole study: The amount of clinical and demographic metadata varied by source and participant and was provided uncurated.

About this clone: What this receptor recognizes is not known. No much larger clone is present one base from it, and per-base qualities are unavailable.

The TCR sequence derives from a man aged 40-55 years with active or convalescent COVID-19. The material sequenced was peripheral blood. The chain links TRBV4-3 with TRBJ1-2, with 9 central nucleotides matching TRBD1. The DNA reads as follows: TGCGCCAGCAGCCAAGACGCCGGGACAGGGATGTTTGGCTACACCTTC. This translates into CASSQDAGTGMFGYTF.